This T cell receptor beta chain was identified in a study of blood T cells in healthy people across ages. Findings and caveats of the study: Older individuals had lower TCR beta diversity per million T cells (the decline was roughly linear).

At least ten counts were recorded for this clonotype. Its antigen is as yet unknown. Next came a second PCR, run for about 6 to 11 cycles, which used a sample-barcoded 5' primer along with a J-beta primer mix. A single record per CDR3 protein comes from TCRdb applying MiXCR to the 5' RACE reads. The table includes some 710,000 distinct CDR3 sequences, 22% detected once. V lost 1 base and J 4 bases, leaving 17 bases between the germline ends. CDR3 length: 16 residues. CDR1 is DFQATT, CDR2 SNEGSKA, per germline (reference sequence). What was sequenced was blood. The TCR sequence derives from a man in his 70s in good health. The chain has TRBV20-1 and TRBJ2-1, with D maybe TRBD2 (6 bases). DNA for the CDR3: TGCAGTGCTAGAGTTCTGGGGGGTCCTTCATACAATGAGCAGTTCTTC. Its protein is CSARVLGGPSYNEQFF.